Each of the 30 T cell receptor beta chains below was sequenced from the same sample in a study of technical replicates of blood from a few donors (dated by TCRdb to between 2016 and 2019). The library came from the immunoSEQ multiplex PCR assay. TCRdb took over this immuneACCESS table, retaining in-frame rearrangements with V and J assigned. Such tables are incomplete; in checked studies, under half of the missing clones stem from an unresolved V gene, and the remainder is unexplained. The sample table lists roughly 80,000 clones, around 94% of them with a count of one. The ten largest clones add up to 0.39% of the sample. Sequencing was done on a sample of T cells isolated from PBMCs. The receptors come from a human donor in good health.

The chain carries TRBV6-5 and TRBJ2-6; D ambiguous. Germline assignment: CDR1 MNHEY and CDR2 SVGAGI. The CDR3 covers 15 residues. Trimming stripped 5 bases from V and 1 base from J, with 9 bases between. CDR3 in DNA: TGTGCCAGCAGTCACAGCACGTCTGGGGCCAACGTCCTGACTTTC. This sequence encodes CASSHSTSGANVLTF.

The chain links TRBV7-2 to TRBJ2-7, with 12 bases that match TRBD2. Trimming removed 1 base from V and 8 bases from J; junction bases left unmatched: 15. Germline V gene data show CDR1 as SGHTA and CDR2 as FQGNSA. CDR3 size: 18 residues. For the CDR3, the DNA is TGTGCCAGCAGCTTAGACCCTAGCGGGAGGGCTGGTAGGTTCAAGCAGTACTTC. Protein: CASSLDPSGRAGRFKQYF. The full variable domain, rest sourced from reference TRBV7-2 and TRBJ2-7, is GAGVSQSPSNKVTEKGKDVELRCDPISGHTALYWYRQSLGQGLEFLIYFQGNSAPDKSGLPSDRFSAERTGGSVSTLTIQRTQQEDSAVYLCASSLDPSGRAGRFKQYFGPGTRLTVT.

The rearrangement links TRBV9 to TRBJ2-3; TRBD2 agrees at 7 bases. Per the germline V gene, CDR1 is SGDLS and CDR2 is YYNGEE. CDR3 length: 15 amino acids. The junction had 4 bases not matched to a gene; V was cut back by 1 base and J by 2 bases. CDR3 loop: CASSVSLAATDTQYF. Written as DNA, the CDR3 is TGTGCCAGCAGCGTAAGCCTAGCGGCCACAGATACGCAGTATTTT.

This clone occurred a few times. The rearrangement joins TRBV14 to TRBJ2-2, with D unresolved. Trimming shortened V by 0 bases and J by 3 bases, and 8 bases separated the two germline ends. Per the germline V gene, CDR1 is SGHDN and CDR2 is FVKESK. This CDR3 spans 15 amino acids. As DNA, the CDR3 is TGTGCCAGCAGCCAAGACACAGTCTACACCGGGGAGCTGTTTTTT. Amino acid sequence: CASSQDTVYTGELFF.

V gene TRBV10-2 combines with J gene TRBJ2-1, with D possibly matching TRBD2 (6 bases). Trimming took 2 bases from V and 10 from J, leaving 15 bases between them. CDR1 WSHSY and CDR2 SAAADI come from the germline V gene. CDR3 length: 14 residues. CDR3 sequence reads: CASSETGTWNEQFF. As DNA, the CDR3 is TGCGCCAGCAGTGAGACCGGGACTTGGAACGAGCAGTTCTTC.

This clone was recorded a few times. V and J are TRBV6-1 and TRBJ1-1; D is perhaps TRBD1 (6 bases). With 5 bases removed from V and 5 bases from J, the gap between germline ends came to 12 bases. This CDR3 comprises 13 residues. Germline CDR1 is MNHNS and CDR2 is SASEGT. This chain's CDR3 is CASSSQGLTEAFF. The CDR3 DNA follows: TGTGCCAGCAGTTCACAGGGCCTAACTGAAGCTTTCTTT.

Note on this clone: At one of its ends the junction is not consistent with the germline gene, which may arise from a read error. CDR3 protein: CASSFRGKHYF. The CDR3 nucleotides are TGTGCCAGCAGTTTCCGGGGGAAGCACTACTTC. The gene calls are TRBV28 and TRBJ2-7, with D tentatively TRBD2 (6 bases). The CDR3 spans 11 residues. From germline, CDR1 is MDHEN and CDR2 SYDVKM. Combining the CDR3 with reference TRBV28 and TRBJ2-7 gives the whole variable domain DVKVTQSSRYLVKRTGEKVFLECVQDMDHENMFWYRQDPGLGLRLIYFSYDVKMKEKGDIPEGYSVSREKKERFSLILESASTNQTSMYLCASSFRGKHYFGPGTRLTVT.

CDR3 DNA sequence: TGTGCCAGTAGTATATGGGGCCCAAATGAAAAACTGTTTTTT. Translated: CASSIWGPNEKLFF. The J gene is TRBJ1-4, the V gene TRBV19; tentatively, D is TRBD1 (5 bases). Germline V gene data show CDR1 as LNHDA and CDR2 as SQIVND (reference sequence). V was clipped by 2 bases and J by 5 bases, with 9 bases between them. This CDR3 has 14 amino acids.

The chain combines TRBV19 with TRBJ1-2; 8 positions match TRBD1. V was clipped by 6 bases and J by 0 bases; unmatched bases: 3. The CDR3 contains 14 residues. The germline V gene has CDR1 LNHDA and CDR2 SQIVND (reference sequence). Here the CDR3 DNA reads TGTGCCAGTAGCAGACAGGGGACTAACTATGGCTACACCTTC. Encoded protein: CASSRQGTNYGYTF.

The CDR3: CATSLGQGDYGYTF. CDR3 bases: TGTGCCACATCACTGGGACAGGGTGACTATGGCTACACCTTC. The J gene is TRBJ1-2, the V gene TRBV30; 9 bases match TRBD1. Germline values: CDR1 GTSNPN, CDR2 SVGIG (reference sequence). The CDR3 is 14 residues long. V shed 8 bases, J shed 3 bases, and the junction held 10 bases outside the gene matches. The whole variable domain, remainder taken from reference TRBV30 and TRBJ1-2, is SQTIHQWPATLVQPVGSPLSLECTVEGTSNPNLYWYRQAAGRGLQLLFYSVGIGQISSEVPQNLSASRPQDRQFILSSKKLLLSDSGFYLCATSLGQGDYGYTFGSGTRLTVV.

V and J are TRBV6-1 and TRBJ1-2, with D hard to call. Between the trimmed V and J ends, which lost 9 bases and 4 bases, there was a span of 9 bases. Germline V gives CDR1 MNHNS, CDR2 SASEGT. The CDR3 totals 11 residues. The CDR3 bases are TGTGCCAGTGGGAGCCCCTATGGCTACACCTTC. It codes for CASGSPYGYTF.

The chain has TRBV28 and TRBJ2-7, with 7 bases that match TRBD1. The V and J ends lost 4 bases and 3 bases, in that order; junction bases with no gene match: 3. Germline lookup yields CDR1 MDHEN and CDR2 SYDVKM. There are 13 residues in the CDR3. The CDR3 DNA reads as TGTGCCAGCAGTTCCTGGACAGGCTACGAGCAGTACTTC. This codes for CASSSWTGYEQYF.

The chain links TRBV28 to TRBJ2-1, with D maybe TRBD1 (6 bases). The ends were cut back, 9 bases at V and 8 bases at J, with 14 bases in the middle. From germline, CDR1 is MDHEN and CDR2 SYDVKM. CDR3 length: 12 amino acids. The CDR3: CARVGGSDEQFF. CDR3 in DNA: TGTGCCAGGGTAGGGGGTAGCGATGAGCAGTTCTTC.

The rearrangement uses TRBV29-1 and TRBJ2-7; 7 bases fit TRBD1. V dropped 7 bases and J dropped 0; count of bases not matched to a gene: 12. The length of the CDR3 is 15 residues. Germline V gives CDR1 SQVTM, CDR2 ANQGSEA. The CDR3 sequence is CSASGTEVYSYEQYF. The CDR3 DNA follows: TGCAGCGCATCGGGGACAGAAGTATACTCCTACGAGCAGTACTTC.

The gene calls are TRBV29-1 and TRBJ1-1; TRBD1 might be the D (5 bases). V lost 8 bases, J lost 3 bases, and 19 bases lay in between. CDR1 is SQVTM and CDR2 is ANQGSEA in the germline V gene. The CDR3 consists of 14 residues. The CDR3 DNA sequence: TGCAGCTCCACCGGAGGGGCTGTCGACACTGAAGCTTTCTTT. It yields the protein CSSTGGAVDTEAFF. Using reference TRBV29-1 and TRBJ1-1 for the parts outside the CDR3, the full variable domain is SAVISQKPSRDICQRGTSLTIQCQVDSQVTMMFWYRQQPGQSLTLIATANQGSEATYESGFVIDKFPISRPNLTFSTLTVSNMSPEDSSIYLCSSTGGAVDTEAFFGQGTRLTVV.

This chain joins TRBV4-1 and TRBJ2-7; 9 bases map to TRBD2. In germline, CDR1 is MGHRA, CDR2 YSYEKL. This CDR3 comprises 16 residues. With 4 bases clipped from V and 3 bases from J, the junction kept 10 bases outside the gene matches. CDR3 DNA: TGCGCCAGCAGCCGTTTAGCGGGAGAGGCGGGCTACGAGCAGTACTTC. Amino acids: CASSRLAGEAGYEQYF.

This clone has just one count. This chain uses TRBV2 with TRBJ1-1; 9 bases are shared with TRBD1. Germline V gives CDR1 SNHLY, CDR2 FYNNEI. V trimming: 6 bases; J trimming: 3 bases; junction bases outside the gene matches: 23. The CDR3 runs 20 residues. The CDR3 reads CASSHQLGTGIESLDTEAFF. The CDR3 region has the DNA TGTGCCAGCAGCCACCAATTAGGGACAGGGATAGAATCGTTGGACACTGAAGCTTTCTTT. The whole variable domain, remainder taken from reference TRBV2 and TRBJ1-1, is EPEVTQTPSHQVTQMGQEVILRCVPISNHLYFYWYRQILGQKVEFLVSFYNNEISEKSEIFDDQFSVERPDGSNFTLKIRSTKLEDSAMYFCASSHQLGTGIESLDTEAFFGQGTRLTVV.

The chain is built from TRBV18 and TRBJ2-4, with 13 bases fitting TRBD2. CDR1 is KGHSH and CDR2 is LQKENI in the germline V gene. Trimming took 1 base from V and 1 from J; bases not matched to a gene: 7. The CDR3 runs to 19 residues. This chain's CDR3 is CASSPQRTSGSGAKNIQYF. CDR3 bases: TGTGCCAGCTCACCACAAAGGACTAGCGGGAGTGGGGCCAAAAACATTCAGTACTTC.

CDR3 protein: CASSELAGTYNEQFF. Here the CDR3 DNA reads TGTGCCAGCAGTGAACTAGCGGGGACCTACAATGAGCAGTTCTTC. V usage is TRBV6-4 and J usage is TRBJ2-1; TRBD2 matches at 10 bases. Trimming at V came to 3 bases and at J to 2 bases, leaving 1 base not matched to a gene. This CDR3 is 15 amino acids long. The V gene's germline CDR1 is MRHNA and CDR2 SNTAGT.

The J gene is TRBJ1-4, the V gene TRBV2, with D perhaps matching TRBD1 (5 bases). Germline-derived CDR1 and CDR2 are SNHLY and FYNNEI. Trimming left V 11 bases short and J 7 bases short, with 17 bases between. The CDR3 is 13 amino acids. The chain's CDR3 is CAGAVAVGEKLFF. The CDR3 DNA sequence: TGTGCCGGGGCGGTGGCAGTGGGTGAAAAACTGTTTTTT.

The chain recombines TRBV28 with TRBJ2-1, with D perhaps matching TRBD1 (5 bases). This CDR3 spans 13 amino acids. Germline V gene sequence: CDR1 MDHEN, CDR2 SYDVKM. With 4 bases removed from V and 4 bases from J, the gap between germline ends came to 8 bases. The CDR3 DNA sequence: TGTGCCAGCAGTTCGACAGATTACAATGAGCAGTTCTTC. This encodes CASSSTDYNEQFF.

The rearrangement uses TRBV29-1 and TRBJ1-2, with 8 bases fitting TRBD1. CDR1 and CDR2 from the germline V gene are SQVTM and ANQGSEA. V dropped 2 bases and J dropped 4; count of bases not matched to a gene: 3. The CDR3 extends over 13 amino acids. CDR3 bases: TGCAGCGTTGAACATACAGGGGGCTATGGCTACACCTTC. Its translation is CSVEHTGGYGYTF.

The chain employs TRBV19 and TRBJ1-4; D not resolved. Germline V gene data show CDR1 as LNHDA and CDR2 as SQIVND (reference sequence). The CDR3 loop spans 16 amino acids. The germline V and J ends were trimmed by 1 base and 4 bases, with 13 bases remaining between them. The CDR3 DNA reads TGTGCCAGTAGTATAGGTATCGTGCCGGGTAATGAAAAACTGTTTTTT. Amino acids: CASSIGIVPGNEKLFF.

In regard to this clone: Other DNA sequences in the sample encode the same CDR3. The chain links TRBV6-5 to TRBJ2-5; D not certain. With 0 bases removed from V and 4 bases from J, the gap between germline ends came to 9 bases. The CDR3 consists of 14 residues. Germline V lookup: CDR1 MNHEY, CDR2 SVGAGI. CDR3 protein: CASSYSSPIETQYF. The CDR3 nucleotides are TGTGCCAGCAGTTACTCTAGCCCAATAGAGACCCAGTACTTC.

The chain carries TRBV5-6 and TRBJ2-1, with TRBD1 as a possible D gene (5 bases). Germline assignment: CDR1 SGHDT and CDR2 YYEEEE. Trimming stripped 2 bases from V and 6 bases from J, with 6 bases between. The CDR3 runs 12 residues. The CDR3 region has the DNA TGTGCCAGCAGCTTTGACAGCAATGAGCAGTTCTTC. Amino acid sequence: CASSFDSNEQFF.

V is TRBV6-5 and J is TRBJ2-7, with 7 positions matching TRBD1. This CDR3 is built from 15 residues. Germline trimming cut 2 bases from V and 2 bases from J; bases unmatched to any gene: 6. The germline CDR1 and CDR2 sequences are MNHEY and SVGAGI. CDR3 protein: CASSYEQGPTYEQYF. For the CDR3, the DNA is TGTGCCAGCAGTTACGAACAGGGGCCTACCTACGAGCAGTACTTC.

The CDR3 DNA sequence: TGCAGCGTGACAGGGAACACTGAAGCTTTCTTT. Protein product: CSVTGNTEAFF. The chain links TRBV29-1 to TRBJ1-1; D perhaps matches TRBD1 (6 bases). There are 11 residues in the CDR3. V lost 6 bases to trimming and J lost 1 base, with 6 bases between them. CDR1 and CDR2 from the germline V gene are SQVTM and ANQGSEA.

In nucleotides, the CDR3 is TGTGCCAGTACCCTGGGTTTGGGCACTAATGAAAAACTGTTTTTT. It is translated as CASTLGLGTNEKLFF. The chain uses TRBV19 and TRBJ1-4; D gene ambiguous. CDR1 and CDR2 from the germline V gene are LNHDA and SQIVND (reference sequence). The V gene lost 7 bases and the J gene lost 2 bases, with 14 bases spanning the gap. The CDR3 spans 15 residues.

The CDR3 sequence: CASSLDLGQGNTEAFF. CDR3 nucleotides: TGTGCCAGCAGCTTAGATTTGGGACAGGGGAACACTGAAGCTTTCTTT. The V call is TRBV7-9, the J call TRBJ1-1, with TRBD1 identical over 9 bases. Trimming at V came to 1 base and at J to 1 base, leaving 4 bases not matched to a gene. The CDR3 loop spans 16 amino acids. Germline CDR1 reads SEHNR; CDR2 reads FQNEAQ (reference sequence).

This clone was observed once. V and J are TRBV29-1 and TRBJ2-4; 7 nucleotides match TRBD2. The CDR3 is 13 amino acids. The J segment lost 1 base and the V segment lost 5 bases, leaving 2 bases of the junction unmatched. Germline CDR1 is SQVTM and CDR2 is ANQGSEA. DNA of the CDR3: TGCAGCGTTTACGGGGGGGCCAAAAACATTCAGTACTTC. Encoded protein: CSVYGGAKNIQYF.